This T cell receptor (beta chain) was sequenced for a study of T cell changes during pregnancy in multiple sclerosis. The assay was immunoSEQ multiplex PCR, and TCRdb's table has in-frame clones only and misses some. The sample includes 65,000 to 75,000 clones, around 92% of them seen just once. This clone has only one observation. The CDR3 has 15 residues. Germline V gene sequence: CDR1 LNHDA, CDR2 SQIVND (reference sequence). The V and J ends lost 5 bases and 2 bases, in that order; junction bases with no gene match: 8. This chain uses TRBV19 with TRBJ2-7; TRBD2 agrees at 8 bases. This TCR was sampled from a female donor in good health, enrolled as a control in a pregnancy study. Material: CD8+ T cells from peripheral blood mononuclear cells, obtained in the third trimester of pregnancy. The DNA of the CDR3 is TGTGCCAGTAGTGACCGGACTAGCTCTGCCTACGAGCAGTACTTC. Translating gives CASSDRTSSAYEQYF.